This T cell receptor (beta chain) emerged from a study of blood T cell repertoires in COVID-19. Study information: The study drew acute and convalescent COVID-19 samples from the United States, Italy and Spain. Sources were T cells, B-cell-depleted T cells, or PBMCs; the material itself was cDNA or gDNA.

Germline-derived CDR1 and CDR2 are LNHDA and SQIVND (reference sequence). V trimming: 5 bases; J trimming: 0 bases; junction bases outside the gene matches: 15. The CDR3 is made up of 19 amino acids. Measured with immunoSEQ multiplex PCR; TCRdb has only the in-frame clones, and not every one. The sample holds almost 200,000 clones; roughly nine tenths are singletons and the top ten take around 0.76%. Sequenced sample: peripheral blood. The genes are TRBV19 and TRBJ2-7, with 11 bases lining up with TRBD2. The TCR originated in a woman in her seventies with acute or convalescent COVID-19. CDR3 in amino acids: CASSLNAGLAAATSYEQYF. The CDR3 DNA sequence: TGTGCCAGTAGTCTCAACGCGGGACTAGCGGCAGCGACCTCCTACGAGCAGTACTTC.